This TCR beta chain originates from a study of blood T cell repertoires in COVID-19. Study details: Samples taken during acute and convalescent COVID-19 were collected in the United States, Italy and Spain.

Original processing methods: Estimates of nucleated cell counts were drawn from the amplification of reference gene primers. The repertoire was sequenced with immunoSEQ multiplex PCR; TCRdb's copy has only in-frame clones and lacks some. The V and J calls and clone size come from that table; D and trimming were worked out from the DNA. The sample gives around 400,000 clones, more than 70% of which show up once; about 9.4% is in the top ten. Per germline, CDR1 MNHEY and CDR2 SMNVEV (reference sequence). J gave up 4 bases and V 0 bases, and 3 bases lay outside the gene matches. CDR3 length equals 15 residues. The Seattle patients joined while their infection was active and were tracked longitudinally afterward.

The TCR sequence derives from a woman in her 30s with COVID-19, enrolled during active disease. The sample consisted of peripheral blood. This chain joins TRBV27 and TRBJ2-3, with TRBD2 identical over 8 bases. This CDR3 is CASSLSSGSPDTQYF. The CDR3 nucleotides are TGTGCCAGCAGTTTATCCAGCGGGAGCCCAGATACGCAGTATTTT.